A single sample is the source of the 4 T cell receptor beta chains below, sequenced in a study of yellow fever vaccine responses in identical twins. TCRdb reprocessed the RT-PCR reads via MiXCR and lists one record per CDR3 protein. The repertoire holds about 6,900 distinct CDR3 sequences, roughly 89% seen once, with 3.4% in the top ten. The sequencing here drew on T cells from blood (PBMCs), unsorted or a sorted subset (not recorded which), taken before or after yellow fever vaccination (not recorded which). Every receptor here comes from a young woman who received the yellow fever vaccine.

The gene calls are TRBV30 and TRBJ2-7; 8 bases are shared with TRBD2. The CDR3 contains 14 residues. V was clipped by 1 base and J by 6 bases; unmatched bases: 8. Germline V gene data show CDR1 as GTSNPN and CDR2 as SVGIG (reference sequence). The CDR3, as DNA: TGTGCCTGGAGTGGGGGAGCGGGAGCCCTCGAGCAGTACTTC. It yields the protein CAWSGGAGALEQYF. Filled out from reference TRBV30 and TRBJ2-7, the complete variable domain reads SQTIHQWPATLVQPVGSPLSLECTVEGTSNPNLYWYRQAAGRGLQLLFYSVGIGQISSEVPQNLSASRPQDRQFILSSKKLLLSDSGFYLCAWSGGAGALEQYFGPGTRLTVT.

This clonotype was picked up one time. The rearrangement links TRBV27 to TRBJ2-1; maybe TRBD1 (5 bases). The CDR3 has 12 amino acids. The germline V gene has CDR1 MNHEY and CDR2 SMNVEV (reference sequence). V was shortened by 5 bases and J by 5 bases, with 7 bases between the two germline ends. CDR3 loop: CASSRGNNEQFF. In DNA form, the CDR3 reads TGTGCCAGCAGTAGGGGAAACAATGAGCAGTTCTTC.

The rearrangement links TRBV29-1 to TRBJ2-7, with 11 bases lining up with TRBD2. The CDR3 contains 12 residues. The germline gives CDR1 SQVTM, CDR2 ANQGSEA. After removal of 3 bases from V and 5 bases from J, the junction contained 0 bases not matched to a gene. The CDR3 coding sequence is TGCAGCGTTGAGGGACTAGCGGACGAGCAGTACTTC. Residues: CSVEGLADEQYF.

The table lists this clonotype with a count of one. The chain joins TRBV2 to TRBJ1-1, with D perhaps matching TRBD1 (6 bases). Germline V gene sequence: CDR1 SNHLY, CDR2 FYNNEI. The ends were cut back, 3 bases at V and 0 bases at J, with 14 bases in the middle. The CDR3 runs 16 residues. This CDR3 is CASSELGTLLNTEAFF. As DNA, the CDR3 is TGTGCCAGCAGTGAGTTAGGGACACTTCTGAACACTGAAGCTTTCTTT.